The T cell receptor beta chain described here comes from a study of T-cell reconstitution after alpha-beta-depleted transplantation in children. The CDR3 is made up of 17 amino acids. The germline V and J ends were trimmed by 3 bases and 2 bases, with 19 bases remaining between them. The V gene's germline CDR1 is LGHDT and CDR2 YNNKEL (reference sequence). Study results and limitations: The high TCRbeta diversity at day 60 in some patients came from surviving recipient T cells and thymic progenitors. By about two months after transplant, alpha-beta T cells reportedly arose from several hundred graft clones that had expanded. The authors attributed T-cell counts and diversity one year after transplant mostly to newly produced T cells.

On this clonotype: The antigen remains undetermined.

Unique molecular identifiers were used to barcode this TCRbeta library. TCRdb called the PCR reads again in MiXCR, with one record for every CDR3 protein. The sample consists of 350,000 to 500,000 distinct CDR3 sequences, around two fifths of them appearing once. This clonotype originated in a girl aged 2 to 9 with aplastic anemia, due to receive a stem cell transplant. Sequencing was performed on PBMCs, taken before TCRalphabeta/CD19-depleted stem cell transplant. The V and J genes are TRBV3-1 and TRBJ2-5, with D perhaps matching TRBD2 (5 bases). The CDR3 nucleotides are TGTGCCAGCAGCCAGACAAACGTAGCGCTTGTACAAGAGACCCAGTACTTC. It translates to CASSQTNVALVQETQYF.